The following is a T cell receptor (beta chain) sequence with its context. Trimming at V came to 6 bases and at J to 7 bases, leaving 8 bases not matched to a gene. CDR1 is MNHNY, CDR2 SVGAGI, per germline (reference sequence). There are 14 residues in the CDR3. These data are taken from a study of blood T cell repertoires in COVID-19. At the level of the study: In each case, the material was cDNA or gDNA derived from T cells, B-cell-depleted T cells, or PBMCs.

Some clones are missing from TCRdb's copy, which holds only in-frame ones; the method was immunoSEQ multiplex PCR. Among roughly 100,000 clones listed, about 76% were seen once. The chain links TRBV6-6 to TRBJ2-1, with 8 bases aligning to TRBD1. Sequenced sample: peripheral blood. The receptor comes from a woman of 80 years or more with acute or convalescent COVID-19. The CDR3 nucleotides are TGTGCCAGCAGCTACCGACAGGGGATGAATGAGCAGTTCTTC. Protein sequence: CASSYRQGMNEQFF.